This T cell receptor beta chain was captured by sequencing in a study of long-term antiretroviral therapy in people with HIV. Germline-derived CDR1 and CDR2 are SGHNT and YYREEE (reference sequence). This CDR3 has 15 amino acids. Trimming left V 1 base short and J 5 bases short, with 15 bases between. The assay, immunoSEQ v3.0, was run at survey level. Produced via immunoSEQ multiplex PCR; TCRdb's table is partial and in-frame only. Here the sample spans about 20,000 clones, 75% to 90% being singletons. This chain links TRBV5-4 with TRBJ1-2, with D perhaps TRBD1 (5 bases). This sample comprised unsorted PBMCs, obtained 1.2 years after starting antiretroviral therapy. The receptor was isolated from a woman between 35 and 50 years old with HIV. The CDR3 here is CASSLPYDSRYGYTF. CDR3 nucleotide sequence: TGTGCCAGCAGCTTGCCGTACGACAGTAGATATGGCTACACCTTC.